These T cell receptor beta chains were read from a single sample in a study of PD-1 blockade in mismatch repair-deficient tumors. For these TCRs, the target antigens are not known. Produced via immunoSEQ multiplex PCR; TCRdb's table is partial and in-frame only. The table includes about 15,000 clones, approximately 80% detected once. The sample in question was cells cultured in vitro, obtained from a patient treated with pembrolizumab. These receptors originate from an adult with mismatch repair-deficient cancer. CDR3s include the opening cysteine and the closing phenylalanine or tryptophan.

14,TRBJ2-3,TRBV4-1,CASSQEAAWDTQYF
15,TRBJ2-1,TRBV30,CAWSKKSGPYNEQFF
17,TRBJ1-1,TRBV5-4,CASSPRQGQLGNTEAFF
13,TRBJ1-1,TRBV18,CASSLSGNTEAFF
14,TRBJ2-3,TRBV7-6,CASSLRSGPDTQYF
16,TRBJ2-7,TRBV5-4,CASSLAGTGVKGEQYF
13,TRBJ2-7,TRBV6-5,CASSYRGMYEQYF
16,TRBJ2-6,TRBV7-2,CASSLNSPSGANVLTF
17,TRBJ2-7,TRBV14,CASSQDGWDKPSYEQYF
15,TRBJ1-5,TRBV28,CASSLWDGNNQPQHF
14,TRBJ1-2,TRBV27,CASSSQREGYGYTF
15,TRBJ2-7,TRBV11-3,CASSLGGTGGYEQYF
18,TRBJ2-1,TRBV19,CASSLAGGPTVPYNEQFF
13,TRBJ2-7,TRBV28,CASTASVAYEQYF
15,TRBJ1-5,TRBV11-2,CASSPSAGPGQPQHF
12,TRBJ2-7,TRBV7-3,CASSFPGREQYF
18,TRBJ2-7,TRBV5-8,CASSFGVIPGPRTYEQYF
17,TRBJ1-5,TRBV4-1,CASSQALALTYNQPQHF
11,TRBJ2-7,TRBV19,CASFSGYEQYF